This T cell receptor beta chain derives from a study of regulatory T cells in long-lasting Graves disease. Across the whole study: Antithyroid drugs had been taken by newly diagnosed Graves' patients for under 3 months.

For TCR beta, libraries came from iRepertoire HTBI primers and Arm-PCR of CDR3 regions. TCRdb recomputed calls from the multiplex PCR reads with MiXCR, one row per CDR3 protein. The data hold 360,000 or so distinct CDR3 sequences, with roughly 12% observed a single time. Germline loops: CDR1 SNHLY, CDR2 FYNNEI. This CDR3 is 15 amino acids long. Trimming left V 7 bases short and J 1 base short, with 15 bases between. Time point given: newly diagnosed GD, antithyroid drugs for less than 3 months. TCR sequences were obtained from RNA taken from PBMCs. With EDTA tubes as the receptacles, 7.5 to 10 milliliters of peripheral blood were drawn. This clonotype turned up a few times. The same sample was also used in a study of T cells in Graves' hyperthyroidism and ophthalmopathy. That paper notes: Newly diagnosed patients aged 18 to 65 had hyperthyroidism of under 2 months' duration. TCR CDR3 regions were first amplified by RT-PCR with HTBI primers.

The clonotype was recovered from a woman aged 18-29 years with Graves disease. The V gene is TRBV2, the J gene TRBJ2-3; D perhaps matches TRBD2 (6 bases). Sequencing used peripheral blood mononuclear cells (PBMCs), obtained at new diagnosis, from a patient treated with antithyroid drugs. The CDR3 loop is CASTGAGRGTDTQYF. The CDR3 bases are TGTGCCAGCACGGGCGCCGGGAGAGGCACAGATACGCAGTATTTT.